The T cell receptor beta chain under discussion was sequenced for a study of blood T cell repertoires in COVID-19. Germline trimming cut 5 bases from V and 5 bases from J; bases unmatched to any gene: 9. The CDR3 has 14 residues. CDR1 LNHDA and CDR2 SQIVND come from the germline V gene (reference sequence). Original methodology: How many nucleated cells were present was estimated from reference gene primer amplification. Using immunoSEQ multiplex PCR, the repertoire was profiled, and TCRdb retains in-frame clones only, with some absent. The V and J calls and clone size are taken from that table; D and trimming were inferred from the DNA. The sample contains 250,000 to 300,000 clones, roughly 89% of which appear only once.

Sequenced: PBMCs or T cells enriched from blood (not recorded which). The sequence derives from a woman in her 50s who had been exposed to COVID-19. The chain joins TRBV19 to TRBJ2-7; TRBD1 agrees at 7 bases. The CDR3 region has the DNA TGTGCCAGTAGTGAGGGCAGGGGGATAAACGAGCAGTACTTC. Translation: CASSEGRGINEQYF.